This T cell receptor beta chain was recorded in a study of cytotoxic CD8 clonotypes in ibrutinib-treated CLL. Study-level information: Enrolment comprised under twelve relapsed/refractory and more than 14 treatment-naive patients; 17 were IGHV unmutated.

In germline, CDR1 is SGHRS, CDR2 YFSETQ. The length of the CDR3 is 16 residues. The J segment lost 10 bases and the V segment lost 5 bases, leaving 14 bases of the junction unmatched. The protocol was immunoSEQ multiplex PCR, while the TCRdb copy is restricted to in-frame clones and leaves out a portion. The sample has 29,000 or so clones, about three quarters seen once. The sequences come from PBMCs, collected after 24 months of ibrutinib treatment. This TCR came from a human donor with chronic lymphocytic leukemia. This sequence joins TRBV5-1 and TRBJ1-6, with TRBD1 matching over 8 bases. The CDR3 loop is CASRTTTGAGGSPLHF. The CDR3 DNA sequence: TGCGCCAGCAGGACAACGACAGGGGCTGGTGGGTCACCCCTCCACTTT.